One and the same sample provided the 18 T cell receptor beta chains below, sequenced in a study of T cell changes during pregnancy in multiple sclerosis. Some clones are missing from TCRdb's copy, which holds only in-frame ones; the method was immunoSEQ multiplex PCR. The repertoire includes over 60,000 clones, about nine tenths of them detected once, and around 0.64% sits in the top ten. Here the sequenced sample was peripheral blood, taken in the third trimester of pregnancy. Receptor source: a female donor in good health, enrolled as a control in a pregnancy study.

The V and J genes are TRBV5-4 and TRBJ2-1; TRBD1 is a possible D gene (6 bases). V lost 4 bases and J 5 bases, leaving 16 bases between the germline ends. Germline assignment: CDR1 SGHNT and CDR2 YYREEE (reference sequence). CDR3 length: 15 amino acids. CDR3 in amino acids: CASSLPGQLDNEQFF. The CDR3 region has the DNA TGTGCCAGCAGCCTTCCCGGACAGCTGGACAATGAGCAGTTCTTC.

V and J are TRBV7-2 and TRBJ1-1, with TRBD1 matching 7 bases. Trimming at V came to 0 bases and at J to 5 bases, leaving 12 bases not matched to a gene. Germline CDR1 is SGHTA and CDR2 is FQGNSA. The CDR3 consists of 17 residues. The CDR3, as DNA: TGTGCCAGCAGCTTAGCGTTAGGGGGCGCGAGGAATACTGAAGCTTTCTTT. It yields the protein CASSLALGGARNTEAFF. Filled out from reference TRBV7-2 and TRBJ1-1, the complete variable domain reads GAGVSQSPSNKVTEKGKDVELRCDPISGHTALYWYRQSLGQGLEFLIYFQGNSAPDKSGLPSDRFSAERTGGSVSTLTIQRTQQEDSAVYLCASSLALGGARNTEAFFGQGTRLTVV.

The chain combines TRBV2 with TRBJ2-5; TRBD1 matches at 7 bases. The CDR3 extends over 15 amino acids. V shed 4 bases, J shed 2 bases, and the junction held 7 bases outside the gene matches. Germline values: CDR1 SNHLY, CDR2 FYNNEI. The CDR3 nucleotides read TGTGCCAGCAGTGGGTTAAGGGGGCGGCAAGAGACCCAGTACTTC. Protein sequence: CASSGLRGRQETQYF.

The chain carries TRBV7-2 and TRBJ1-1; D is perhaps TRBD1 (6 bases). The CDR3 is 14 amino acids. Per the germline V gene, CDR1 is SGHTA and CDR2 is FQGNSA. The V gene lost 3 bases and the J gene lost 3 bases, with 11 bases spanning the gap. The CDR3 reads CASSFGQQDTEAFF. DNA for the CDR3: TGTGCCAGCAGCTTCGGACAGCAGGACACTGAAGCTTTCTTT.

In regard to this clone: One junction end does not reproduce the germline sequence, and a read error may be involved. CDR3 in amino acids: CASSEGSGQGVGSEAFF. DNA of the CDR3: TGTGCCAGCAGCGAAGGCTCTGGACAGGGGGTAGGGTCTGAAGCTTTCTTT. The rearrangement uses TRBV2 and TRBJ1-1, with TRBD1 matching over 10 bases. The CDR3 runs to 17 residues. The germline gives CDR1 SNHLY, CDR2 FYNNEI.

This chain joins TRBV6-4 and TRBJ2-3; TRBD1 aligns across 10 bases. Germline CDR1 is MRHNA and CDR2 is SNTAGT. The CDR3 runs 14 residues. J gave up 1 base and V 6 bases, and 1 base lay outside the gene matches. The CDR3 nucleotides read TGTGCCAGCAGCGGGACAGGGGGCACAGATACGCAGTATTTT. This sequence encodes CASSGTGGTDTQYF.

The V and J genes are TRBV2 and TRBJ2-3, with D perhaps TRBD2 (5 bases). Germline-derived CDR1 and CDR2 are SNHLY and FYNNEI. The CDR3 sequence is 14 residues long. V gave up 6 bases and J gave up 0 bases, with 10 bases separating them. This CDR3 reads CASRTQRSTDTQYF. CDR3 sequence (DNA): TGTGCCAGCAGGACTCAGCGGAGCACAGATACGCAGTATTTT.

This rearrangement joins TRBV29-1 to TRBJ2-7, with 9 nucleotides matching TRBD1. The CDR3 is 14 residues long. CDR1 and CDR2 (germline): SQVTM, ANQGSEA. The V gene end was trimmed by 4 bases and the J gene end by 5 bases; junction bases not matched to a gene: 9. CDR3 sequence (DNA): TGCAGCGTTGTAGCCGACAGGGGGTCCAACGAGCAGTACTTC. It encodes CSVVADRGSNEQYF.

The chain couples TRBV5-1 to TRBJ1-1; D unresolved. Germline V gives CDR1 SGHRS, CDR2 YFSETQ. This CDR3 is 15 amino acids long. The V end lost 10 bases, the J end lost 1 base, and 20 bases lay between the germline ends. The CDR3: CASSEEVPENTEAFF. In DNA form, the CDR3 reads TGCGCCTCCTCAGAGGAGGTCCCAGAGAACACTGAAGCTTTCTTT.

This chain connects TRBV13 to TRBJ1-1, with no clear D. V gave up 2 bases and J gave up 9 bases, with 22 bases separating them. There are 16 residues in the CDR3. Germline V gives CDR1 PRHDT, CDR2 FYEKMQ (reference sequence). In DNA, the CDR3 is TGTGCCAGCAGCTTAATATCGGAGGGCCAACGAAACCAAGCTTTCTTT. Its translation: CASSLISEGQRNQAFF.

The chain recombines TRBV28 with TRBJ2-7; weak D call: TRBD1 (5 bases). Germline V gives CDR1 MDHEN, CDR2 SYDVKM. Trimming took 4 bases from V and 4 from J, leaving 20 bases between them. The CDR3 length is 16 residues. Here the CDR3 reads CASSSPLQGWMYEQYF. As DNA, the CDR3 is TGTGCCAGCAGTTCCCCTCTCCAGGGATGGATGTACGAGCAGTACTTC. Full variable domain (remainder filled in from reference TRBV28 and TRBJ2-7): DVKVTQSSRYLVKRTGEKVFLECVQDMDHENMFWYRQDPGLGLRLIYFSYDVKMKEKGDIPEGYSVSREKKERFSLILESASTNQTSMYLCASSSPLQGWMYEQYFGPGTRLTVT.

This rearrangement joins TRBV5-4 to TRBJ2-3, with 10 bases identical to TRBD1. CDR3 length: 16 amino acids. Looked up from germline, CDR1 is SGHNT and CDR2 is YYREEE (reference sequence). Germline trimming cut 1 base from V and 6 bases from J; bases unmatched to any gene: 8. Here the CDR3 DNA reads TGTGCCAGCAGCTTGAACCGGGACAGGGGAATCGATACGCAGTATTTT. Its protein product is CASSLNRDRGIDTQYF. Variable domain in full (rest from reference TRBV5-4 and TRBJ2-3): ETGVTQSPTHLIKTRGQQVTLRCSSQSGHNTVSWYQQALGQGPQFIFQYYREEENGRGNFPPRFSGLQFPNYSSELNVNALELDDSALYLCASSLNRDRGIDTQYFGPGTRLTVL.

The chain carries TRBV2 and TRBJ1-4; no clear D. The germline V gene has CDR1 SNHLY and CDR2 FYNNEI. V lost 5 bases and J 3 bases, leaving 7 bases between the germline ends. The CDR3 contains 13 residues. CDR3 sequence reads: CASSRSSNEKLFF. In DNA form, the CDR3 reads TGTGCCAGCAGTCGGTCTTCTAATGAAAAACTGTTTTTT.

The chain recombines TRBV21-1 with TRBJ2-1; the tabulated D call, TRBD2, remains unverified against the DNA. TRBV21-1 is termed a pseudogene. The CDR3 consists of 18 residues. CDR3 sequence reads: CASSKRGLAGGPWHEQFF. The DNA of the CDR3 is TGTGCCAGCAGCAAAAGGGGGCTAGCGGGAGGCCCTTGGCATGAGCAGTTCTTC.

As to this clone: One end of the junction fails to match germline, which may point to a read error. The chain employs TRBV6-5 and TRBJ2-7; D may be TRBD1 (5 bases). The CDR3 is 14 residues long. Germline CDR1 reads MNHEY; CDR2 reads SVGAGI. The CDR3 region is CAGSYQGSSYEQYF. The CDR3 DNA reads TGTGCCGGCAGTTATCAGGGAAGCTCCTACGAGCAGTACTTC.

This clone was found once. This chain joins TRBV4-1 and TRBJ2-3, with a possible D match to TRBD1 (5 bases). The V and J ends lost 0 bases and 0 bases respectively, with 22 bases between them. Germline lookup yields CDR1 MGHRA and CDR2 YSYEKL. The CDR3 extends over 20 amino acids. In DNA, the CDR3 is TGCGCCAGCAGCCAAGATATGCGGCAGGGCCTCTATTCTAGCACAGATACGCAGTATTTT. Amino acids: CASSQDMRQGLYSSTDTQYF.

This rearrangement joins TRBV28 to TRBJ1-2, with 7 bases matching TRBD1. Germline V lookup: CDR1 MDHEN, CDR2 SYDVKM. This CDR3 is 14 amino acids long. V lost 4 bases and J lost 4; bases outside the gene matches: 6. The CDR3 DNA reads as TGTGCCAGCAGTTGGAGGGGGCGCATCTATGGCTACACCTTC. It encodes CASSWRGRIYGYTF.

This clone has just one count. The chain couples TRBV11-2 to TRBJ2-3, with D unclear. The length of the CDR3 is 12 residues. Trimming took 0 bases from V and 5 from J, leaving 3 bases between them. The germline CDR1 and CDR2 sequences are SGHAT and FQNNGV. The CDR3 loop reads CASSLDIDTQYF. CDR3 nucleotides: TGTGCCAGCAGCTTAGATATAGATACGCAGTATTTT.